The rows below give T cell receptor beta chains drawn from one sample of a study of T-cell reconstitution after alpha-beta-depleted transplantation in children. MiXCR, applied by TCRdb to the PCR reads, yields one record per CDR3 protein. The sample has about 580,000 distinct CDR3 sequences; 27% are singletons. The sample here was PBMCs, taken before TCRalphabeta/CD19-depleted stem cell transplant. The receptors stem from a boy in the first two years of life with Wiskott-Aldrich syndrome, due to receive a stem cell transplant. Both conserved end residues are trimmed from each CDR3. Each record gives: J gene, V gene, CDR3 protein.

j_gene: TRBJ1-4
v_gene: TRBV20-1
CDR3aa: SASSGLNEKLF

j_gene: TRBJ2-5
v_gene: TRBV6-5
CDR3aa: ASSYSRQGGTQY

j_gene: TRBJ2-3
v_gene: TRBV5-1
CDR3aa: ASSLDPSGRGTDTQY

j_gene: TRBJ2-2
v_gene: TRBV5-5
CDR3aa: ASSGTGIFPGELF

j_gene: TRBJ2-7
v_gene: TRBV29-1
CDR3aa: SVAGQFSYEQY

j_gene: TRBJ2-1
v_gene: TRBV5-1
CDR3aa: ASSFDSHVAF

j_gene: TRBJ2-7
v_gene: TRBV10-3
CDR3aa: AIAGTGGRSEQY

j_gene: TRBJ2-1
v_gene: TRBV24-1
CDR3aa: ATSDPAGDNEQF

j_gene: TRBJ2-5
v_gene: TRBV20-1
CDR3aa: SARSRAQTQY

j_gene: TRBJ1-6
v_gene: TRBV20-1
CDR3aa: SAVTDPNSPLH

j_gene: TRBJ2-7
v_gene: TRBV20-1
CDR3aa: SARGQGGEQY

j_gene: TRBJ2-1
v_gene: TRBV12-3/TRBV12-4
CDR3aa: ASGTGYNEQF

j_gene: TRBJ2-5
v_gene: TRBV20-1
CDR3aa: SAGDRGLSSTQY

j_gene: TRBJ2-1
v_gene: TRBV12-3/TRBV12-4
CDR3aa: ASRGRTSSHNEQF

j_gene: TRBJ2-2
v_gene: TRBV10-3
CDR3aa: AISDDGRTGELF

j_gene: TRBJ2-1
v_gene: TRBV5-1
CDR3aa: ASSLADRGMSSYNEQF

j_gene: TRBJ2-7
v_gene: TRBV2
CDR3aa: ASYKGSGSWVPGYEQY

j_gene: TRBJ2-3
v_gene: TRBV12-5
CDR3aa: ASGLARGGGYPDTQY

j_gene: TRBJ1-6
v_gene: TRBV12-3/TRBV12-4
CDR3aa: ASRGQASYNSPLH

j_gene: TRBJ2-1
v_gene: TRBV7-6
CDR3aa: ASSLSGTSGRPSSYNEQF

j_gene: TRBJ2-1
v_gene: TRBV18
CDR3aa: ASSPLLAGGNDQF

j_gene: TRBJ2-7
v_gene: TRBV5-6
CDR3aa: ASSQDRGLHEQY

j_gene: TRBJ2-3
v_gene: TRBV28
CDR3aa: ASSLTESTDTQY

j_gene: TRBJ2-1
v_gene: TRBV20-1
CDR3aa: SARDSSGRLKGSYNEQF

j_gene: TRBJ2-5
v_gene: TRBV12-3/TRBV12-4
CDR3aa: ASSPGTSWETQY

j_gene: TRBJ2-3
v_gene: TRBV20-1
CDR3aa: SAREGTGGADTQY

j_gene: TRBJ1-1
v_gene: TRBV5-1
CDR3aa: ASSSGLMGMNTEAF

j_gene: TRBJ2-3
v_gene: TRBV3-1
CDR3aa: ASSQELSGRYSTDTQY

j_gene: TRBJ1-4
v_gene: TRBV10-3
CDR3aa: AISEVRVREKLF

j_gene: TRBJ2-2
v_gene: TRBV5-1
CDR3aa: ASRNRSKNTGELF

j_gene: TRBJ2-1
v_gene: TRBV15
CDR3aa: ATSRDLAGRSSYNEQF

j_gene: TRBJ2-1
v_gene: TRBV5-1
CDR3aa: ASSFSRFNEQF

j_gene: TRBJ2-2
v_gene: TRBV2
CDR3aa: ASRPTGADTGELF

j_gene: TRBJ2-4
v_gene: TRBV9
CDR3aa: ASSPKESPGGIQY

j_gene: TRBJ2-1
v_gene: TRBV20-1
CDR3aa: SASIGGSYNEQF

j_gene: TRBJ2-1
v_gene: TRBV5-1
CDR3aa: ASSGTSGTYNEQF

j_gene: TRBJ1-1
v_gene: TRBV20-1
CDR3aa: SASLQSSTEAF

j_gene: TRBJ2-1
v_gene: TRBV27
CDR3aa: ASSFLEPGVPNNEQF

j_gene: TRBJ2-3
v_gene: TRBV9
CDR3aa: ASSVGAGNTDTQY

j_gene: TRBJ1-1
v_gene: TRBV12-3/TRBV12-4
CDR3aa: ASSPRDLPNTEAF

j_gene: TRBJ1-2
v_gene: TRBV12-3/TRBV12-4
CDR3aa: ASSLSQLGRDGYT

j_gene: TRBJ2-5
v_gene: TRBV20-1
CDR3aa: SARGRGRVALQETQY

j_gene: TRBJ2-2
v_gene: TRBV3-1
CDR3aa: ASSQYDGTGELF

j_gene: TRBJ2-1
v_gene: TRBV10-3
CDR3aa: AISEHGTSGSNEQF

j_gene: TRBJ2-7
v_gene: TRBV5-1
CDR3aa: ASSWTGGFSYEQY

j_gene: TRBJ2-1
v_gene: TRBV28
CDR3aa: ASSSTGTSNEQF

j_gene: TRBJ1-1
v_gene: TRBV29-1
CDR3aa: SVGPRMNTEAF

j_gene: TRBJ2-7
v_gene: TRBV5-1
CDR3aa: ASSSLYEQY

j_gene: TRBJ2-3
v_gene: TRBV28
CDR3aa: ASSFDILAGVPDTQY

j_gene: TRBJ1-5
v_gene: TRBV5-1
CDR3aa: ASSLATGDNQPQH

j_gene: TRBJ2-7
v_gene: TRBV18
CDR3aa: ASLQGVSYEQY

j_gene: TRBJ2-1
v_gene: TRBV2
CDR3aa: ASSVRDRLYNEQF